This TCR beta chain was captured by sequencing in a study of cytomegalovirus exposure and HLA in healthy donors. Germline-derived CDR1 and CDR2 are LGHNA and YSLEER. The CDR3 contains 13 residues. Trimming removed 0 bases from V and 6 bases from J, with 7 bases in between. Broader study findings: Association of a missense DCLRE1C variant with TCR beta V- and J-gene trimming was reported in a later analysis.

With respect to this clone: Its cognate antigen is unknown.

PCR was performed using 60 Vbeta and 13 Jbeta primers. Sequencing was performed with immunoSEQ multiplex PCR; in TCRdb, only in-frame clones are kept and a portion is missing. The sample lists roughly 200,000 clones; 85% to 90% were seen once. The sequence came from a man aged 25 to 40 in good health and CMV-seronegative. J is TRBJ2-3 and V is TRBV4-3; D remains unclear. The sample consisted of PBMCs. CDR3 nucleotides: TGCGCCAGCAGCCAAGATCTAGAGGATACGCAGTATTTT. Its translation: CASSQDLEDTQYF.